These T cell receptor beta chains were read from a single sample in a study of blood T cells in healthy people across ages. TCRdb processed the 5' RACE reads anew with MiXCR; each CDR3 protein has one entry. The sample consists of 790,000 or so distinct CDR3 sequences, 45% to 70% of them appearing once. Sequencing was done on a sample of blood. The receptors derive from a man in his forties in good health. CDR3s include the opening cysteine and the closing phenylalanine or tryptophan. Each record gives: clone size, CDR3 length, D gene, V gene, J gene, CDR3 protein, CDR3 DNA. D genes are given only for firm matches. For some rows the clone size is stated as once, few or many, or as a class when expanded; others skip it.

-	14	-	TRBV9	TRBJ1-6	CASSPFRGNSPLHF	TGTGCCAGCAGCCCATTTCGTGGGAATTCACCCCTCCACTTT
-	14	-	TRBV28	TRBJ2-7	CASEPGGRTYEQYF	TGTGCCAGCGAGCCCGGGGGGCGTACTTACGAGCAGTACTTC
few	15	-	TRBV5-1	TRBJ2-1	CASSHGEGRHNEQFF	TGCGCCAGCAGCCACGGGGAAGGACGTCACAATGAGCAGTTCTTC
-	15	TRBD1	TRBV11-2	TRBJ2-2	CASSLGPGGIGELFF	TGTGCCAGCAGCTTAGGGCCAGGGGGCATCGGGGAGCTGTTTTTT
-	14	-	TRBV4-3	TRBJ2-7	CTSSQDVVGYEQYF	TGCACCAGCAGCCAAGATGTTGTGGGCTACGAGCAGTACTTC
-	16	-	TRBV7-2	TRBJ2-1	CASGPQTGTRYNEQFF	TGTGCCAGCGGCCCTCAAACCGGGACACGATACAATGAGCAGTTCTTC
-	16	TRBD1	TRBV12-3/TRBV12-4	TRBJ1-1	CASSRRQGPMNTEAFF	TGTGCCAGCAGTCGAAGACAGGGGCCAATGAACACTGAAGCTTTCTTT
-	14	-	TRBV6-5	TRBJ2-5	CASSYFLGAETQYF	TGTGCCAGCAGTTACTTTCTAGGGGCAGAGACCCAGTACTTC
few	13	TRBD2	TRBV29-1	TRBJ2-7	CSVWTSESYEQYF	TGCAGCGTATGGACTAGCGAAAGCTACGAGCAGTACTTC
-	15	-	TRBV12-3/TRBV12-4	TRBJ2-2	CASSLPRGDTGELFF	TGTGCCAGCAGTCTGCCTAGGGGAGACACCGGGGAGCTGTTTTTT